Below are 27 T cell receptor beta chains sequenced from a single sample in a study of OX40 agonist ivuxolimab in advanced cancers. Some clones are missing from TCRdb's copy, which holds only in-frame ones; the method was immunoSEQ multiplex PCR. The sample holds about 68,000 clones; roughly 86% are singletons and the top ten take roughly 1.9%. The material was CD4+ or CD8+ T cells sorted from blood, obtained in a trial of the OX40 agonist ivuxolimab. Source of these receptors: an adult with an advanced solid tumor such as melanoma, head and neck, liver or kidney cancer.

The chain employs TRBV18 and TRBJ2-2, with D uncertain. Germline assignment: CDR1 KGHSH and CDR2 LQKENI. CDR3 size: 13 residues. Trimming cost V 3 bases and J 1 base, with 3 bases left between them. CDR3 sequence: CASSPWNTGELFF. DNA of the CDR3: TGTGCCAGCTCACCGTGGAACACCGGGGAGCTGTTTTTT.

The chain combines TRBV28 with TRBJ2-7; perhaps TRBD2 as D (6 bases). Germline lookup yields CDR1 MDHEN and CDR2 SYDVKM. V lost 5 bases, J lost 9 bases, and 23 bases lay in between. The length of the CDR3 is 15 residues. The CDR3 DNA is TGTGCCAGCAGTGCACTACCCCGCGTGGGGGGTGGGCAGTACTTC. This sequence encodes CASSALPRVGGGQYF.

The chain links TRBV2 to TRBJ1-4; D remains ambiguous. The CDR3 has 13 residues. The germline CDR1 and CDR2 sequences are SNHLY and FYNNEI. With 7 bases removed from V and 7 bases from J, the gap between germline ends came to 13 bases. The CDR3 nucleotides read TGTGCCAGCAATACGTTTTCAACTGAAAAACTGTTTTTT. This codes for CASNTFSTEKLFF.

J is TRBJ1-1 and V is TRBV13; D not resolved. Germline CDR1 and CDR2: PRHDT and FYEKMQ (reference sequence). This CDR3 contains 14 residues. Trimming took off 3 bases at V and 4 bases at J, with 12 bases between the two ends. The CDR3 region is CASSLGLLSTEAFF. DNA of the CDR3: TGTGCCAGCAGCTTGGGTCTATTGAGCACTGAAGCTTTCTTT. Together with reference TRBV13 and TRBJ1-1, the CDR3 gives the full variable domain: AAGVIQSPRHLIKEKRETATLKCYPIPRHDTVYWYQQGPGQDPQFLISFYEKMQSDKGSIPDRFSAQQFSDYHSELNMSSLELGDSALYFCASSLGLLSTEAFFGQGTRLTVV.

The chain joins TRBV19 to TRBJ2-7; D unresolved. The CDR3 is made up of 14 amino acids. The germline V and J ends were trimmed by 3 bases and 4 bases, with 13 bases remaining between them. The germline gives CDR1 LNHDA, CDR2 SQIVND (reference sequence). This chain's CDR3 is CASSIGVGPYEQYF. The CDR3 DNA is TGTGCCAGTAGTATCGGAGTAGGACCATACGAGCAGTACTTC.

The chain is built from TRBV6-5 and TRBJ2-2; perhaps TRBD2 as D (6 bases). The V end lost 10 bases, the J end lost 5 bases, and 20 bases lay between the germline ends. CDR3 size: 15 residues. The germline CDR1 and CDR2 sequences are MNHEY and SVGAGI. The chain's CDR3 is CATRTRGIRTGELFF. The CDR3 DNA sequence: TGTGCCACCCGAACCCGGGGGATTCGAACCGGGGAGCTGTTTTTT.

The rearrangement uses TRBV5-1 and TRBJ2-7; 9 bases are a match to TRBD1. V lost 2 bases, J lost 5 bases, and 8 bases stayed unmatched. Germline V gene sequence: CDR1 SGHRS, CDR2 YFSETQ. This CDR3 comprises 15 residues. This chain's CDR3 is CASSFYGQGTDEQYF. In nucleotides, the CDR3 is TGCGCCAGCAGCTTTTACGGACAGGGGACGGACGAGCAGTACTTC.

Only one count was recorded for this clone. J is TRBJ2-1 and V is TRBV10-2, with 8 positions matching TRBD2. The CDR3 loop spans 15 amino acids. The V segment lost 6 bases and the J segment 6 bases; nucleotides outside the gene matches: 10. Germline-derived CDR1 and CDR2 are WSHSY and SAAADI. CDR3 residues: CASSPRGGGFNEQFF. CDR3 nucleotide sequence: TGCGCCAGCAGCCCCCGGGGCGGGGGGTTCAATGAGCAGTTCTTC.

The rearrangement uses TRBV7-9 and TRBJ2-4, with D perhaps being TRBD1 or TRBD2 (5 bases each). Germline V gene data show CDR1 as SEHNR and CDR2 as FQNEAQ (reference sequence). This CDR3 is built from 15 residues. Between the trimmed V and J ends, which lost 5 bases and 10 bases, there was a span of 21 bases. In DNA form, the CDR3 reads TGTGCCAGCAGCCCCGGGGACCACCAGGGCCGGATTCAGTACTTC. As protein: CASSPGDHQGRIQYF.

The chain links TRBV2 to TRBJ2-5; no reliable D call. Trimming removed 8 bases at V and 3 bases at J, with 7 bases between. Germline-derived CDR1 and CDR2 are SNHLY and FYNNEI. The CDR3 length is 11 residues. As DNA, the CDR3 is TGTGCCAGCGCGCGGAAAGAGACCCAGTACTTC. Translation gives CASARKETQYF.

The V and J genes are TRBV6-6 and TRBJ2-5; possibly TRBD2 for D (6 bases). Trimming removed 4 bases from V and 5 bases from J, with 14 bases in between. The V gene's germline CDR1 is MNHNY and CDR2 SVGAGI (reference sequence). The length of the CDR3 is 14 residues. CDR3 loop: CASSSGRGLETQYF. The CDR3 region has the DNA TGTGCCAGCAGTTCGGGGCGGGGCCTGGAGACCCAGTACTTC.

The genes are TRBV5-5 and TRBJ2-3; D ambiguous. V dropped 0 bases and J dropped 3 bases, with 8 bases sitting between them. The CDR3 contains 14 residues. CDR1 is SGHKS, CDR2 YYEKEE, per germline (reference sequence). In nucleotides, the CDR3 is TGTGCCAGCAGCTTGGCCCTACATACAGATACGCAGTATTTT. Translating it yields CASSLALHTDTQYF.

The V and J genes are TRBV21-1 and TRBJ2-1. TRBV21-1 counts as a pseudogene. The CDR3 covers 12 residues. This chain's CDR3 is CASSNDHNEQFF. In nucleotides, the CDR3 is TGTGCCAGCAGCAATGATCACAATGAGCAGTTCTTC.

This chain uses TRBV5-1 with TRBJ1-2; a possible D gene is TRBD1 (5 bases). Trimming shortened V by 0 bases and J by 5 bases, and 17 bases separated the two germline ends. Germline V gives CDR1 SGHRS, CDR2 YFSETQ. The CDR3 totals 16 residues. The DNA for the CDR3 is TGCGCCAGCAGCTTGGGAACGGGGCCTGGGGGATATGGCTACACCTTC. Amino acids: CASSLGTGPGGYGYTF.

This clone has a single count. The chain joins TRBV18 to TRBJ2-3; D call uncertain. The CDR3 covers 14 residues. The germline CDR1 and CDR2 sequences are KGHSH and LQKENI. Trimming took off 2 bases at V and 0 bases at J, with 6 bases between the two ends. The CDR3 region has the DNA TGTGCCAGCTCACCAAGGGCTAGCACAGATACGCAGTATTTT. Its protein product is CASSPRASTDTQYF.

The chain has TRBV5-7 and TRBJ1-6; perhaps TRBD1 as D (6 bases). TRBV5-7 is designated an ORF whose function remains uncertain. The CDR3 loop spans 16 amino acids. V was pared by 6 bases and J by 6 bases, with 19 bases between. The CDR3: CASTRAGGLGNSPLHF. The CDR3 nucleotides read TGTGCCAGCACCCGAGCGGGGGGCCTGGGTAATTCACCCCTCCACTTT.

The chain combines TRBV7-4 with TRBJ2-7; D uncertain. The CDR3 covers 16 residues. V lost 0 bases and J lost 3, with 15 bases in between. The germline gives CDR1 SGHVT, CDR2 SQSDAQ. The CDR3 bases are TGTGCCAGCAGCTTAGCAAGGTCGGGCCCCGGCTACGAGCAGTACTTC. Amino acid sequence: CASSLARSGPGYEQYF. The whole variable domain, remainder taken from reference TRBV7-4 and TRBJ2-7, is GAGVSQSPRYKVAKRGRDVALRCDSISGHVTLYWYRQTLGQGSEVLTYSQSDAQRDKSGRPSGRFSAERPERSVSTLKIQRTEQGDSAVYLCASSLARSGPGYEQYFGPGTRLTVT.

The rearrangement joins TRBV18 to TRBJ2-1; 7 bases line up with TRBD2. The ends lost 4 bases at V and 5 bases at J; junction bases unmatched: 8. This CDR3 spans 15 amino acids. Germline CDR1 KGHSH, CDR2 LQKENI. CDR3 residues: CASSRAGSGDNEQFF. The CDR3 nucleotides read TGTGCCAGCTCACGAGCAGGGAGCGGGGACAATGAGCAGTTCTTC.

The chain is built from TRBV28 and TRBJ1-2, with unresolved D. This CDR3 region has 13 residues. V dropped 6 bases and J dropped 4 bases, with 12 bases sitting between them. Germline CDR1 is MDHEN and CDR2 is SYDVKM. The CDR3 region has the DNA TGTGCCAGCAGGCGAACCAGCTTCTATGGCTACACCTTC. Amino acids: CASRRTSFYGYTF.

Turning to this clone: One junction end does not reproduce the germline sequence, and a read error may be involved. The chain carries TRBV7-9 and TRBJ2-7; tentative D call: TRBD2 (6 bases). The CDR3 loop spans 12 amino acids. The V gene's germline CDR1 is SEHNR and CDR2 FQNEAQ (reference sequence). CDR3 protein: CASSLGVRRVDF. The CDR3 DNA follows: TGTGCCAGCAGCTTAGGAGTGAGGAGGGTAGACTTC. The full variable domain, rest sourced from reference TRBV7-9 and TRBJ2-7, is DTGVSQNPRHKITKRGQNVTFRCDPISEHNRLYWYRQTLGQGPEFLTYFQNEAQLEKSRLLSDRFSAERPKGSFSTLEIQRTEQGDSAMYLCASSLGVRRVDFGPGTRLTVT.

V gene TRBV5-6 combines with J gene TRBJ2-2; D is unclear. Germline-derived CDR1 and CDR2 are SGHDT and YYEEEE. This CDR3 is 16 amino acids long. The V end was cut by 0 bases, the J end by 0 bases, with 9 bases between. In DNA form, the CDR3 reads TGTGCCAGCAGCTTGGACGGAATAACGAACACCGGGGAGCTGTTTTTT. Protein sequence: CASSLDGITNTGELFF. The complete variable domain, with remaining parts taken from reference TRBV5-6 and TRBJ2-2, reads DAGVTQSPTHLIKTRGQQVTLRCSPKSGHDTVSWYQQALGQGPQFIFQYYEEEERQRGNFPDRFSGHQFPNYSSELNVNALLLGDSALYLCASSLDGITNTGELFFGEGSRLTVL.

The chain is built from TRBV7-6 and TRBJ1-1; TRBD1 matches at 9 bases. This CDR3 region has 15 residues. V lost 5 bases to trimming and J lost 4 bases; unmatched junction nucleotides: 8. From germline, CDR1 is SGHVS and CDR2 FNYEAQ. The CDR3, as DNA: TGTGCCAGCAGCCCCGGGACAGGGTTAGTCACTGAAGCTTTCTTT. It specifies CASSPGTGLVTEAFF.

The CDR3 nucleotides are TGTGCCAGCAGCTTCCCAATGGGACAGTCCACAGATACGCAGTATTTT. Its protein product is CASSFPMGQSTDTQYF. The rearrangement uses TRBV7-9 and TRBJ2-3, with 7 positions matching TRBD1. The J segment lost 2 bases and the V segment lost 3 bases, leaving 8 bases of the junction unmatched. The CDR3 sequence is 16 residues long. Germline CDR1 and CDR2: SEHNR and FQNEAQ (reference sequence).

CDR3 in amino acids: CASSLGRGRGTDTQYF. The CDR3 bases are TGTGCCAGCAGTTTAGGTAGGGGCAGAGGCACAGATACGCAGTATTTT. This chain connects TRBV27 to TRBJ2-3; weak D call: TRBD1 (5 bases). Germline assignment: CDR1 MNHEY and CDR2 SMNVEV (reference sequence). With 2 bases removed from V and 1 base from J, the gap between germline ends came to 13 bases. This CDR3 has 16 amino acids.

CDR3 protein: CASSQDNGGQETQYF. The CDR3 DNA follows: TGCGCCAGCAGCCAAGATAATGGCGGTCAAGAGACCCAGTACTTC. The rearrangement links TRBV4-3 to TRBJ2-5; the D is unclear. CDR1 and CDR2 from the germline V gene are LGHNA and YSLEER. The CDR3 contains 15 residues. The ends were cut back, 0 bases at V and 2 bases at J, with 10 bases in the middle.

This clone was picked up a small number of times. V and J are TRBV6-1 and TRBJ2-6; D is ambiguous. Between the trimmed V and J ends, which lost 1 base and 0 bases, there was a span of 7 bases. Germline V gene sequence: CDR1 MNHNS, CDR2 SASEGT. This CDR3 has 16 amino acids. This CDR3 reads CASSEVIISGANVLTF. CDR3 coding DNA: TGTGCCAGCAGTGAAGTAATTATCTCTGGGGCCAACGTCCTGACTTTC.

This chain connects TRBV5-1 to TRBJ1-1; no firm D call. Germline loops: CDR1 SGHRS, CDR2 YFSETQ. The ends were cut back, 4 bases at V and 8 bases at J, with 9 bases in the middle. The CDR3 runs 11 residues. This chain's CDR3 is CASSRESEAFF. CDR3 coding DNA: TGCGCCAGCAGCAGGGAAAGCGAAGCTTTCTTT.